This T cell receptor beta chain was retrieved from a study of early stage breast cancer tumors. Here immunoSEQ multiplex PCR was the method, and the copy in TCRdb shows in-frame clones only, minus some. The sample records just under 30,000 clones, about four fifths being singletons. Germline CDR1 is SGDLS and CDR2 is YYNGEE. This CDR3 has 14 amino acids. Between the trimmed V and J ends, which lost 3 bases and 2 bases, there was a span of 12 bases. The specimen was blood. The gene calls are TRBV9 and TRBJ2-7, with D tentatively TRBD2 (7 bases). The origin of this receptor is a person aged 45-60 years with breast cancer. The DNA of the CDR3 is TGTGCCAGCAGCGGATCCGGGGGGCCCTACGAGCAGTACTTC. It specifies CASSGSGGPYEQYF.